Listed here are 28 T cell receptor beta chains from one sample, sequenced in a study of cytomegalovirus exposure and HLA in healthy donors. PCR involved 60 Vbeta and 13 Jbeta primers. Profiling relied on immunoSEQ multiplex PCR, and the TCRdb table lists in-frame clones only, not all of them. This sample has about 130,000 clones, with around four fifths found just once. Sample: PBMCs. These receptors were collected from a man aged 18 to 29 in good health and CMV-seropositive.

This rearrangement joins TRBV25-1 to TRBJ2-2; D possibly corresponds to TRBD2 (6 bases). Germline V gene sequence: CDR1 MGHDK, CDR2 SYGVNS. Trimming shortened V by 8 bases and J by 4 bases, and 14 bases separated the two germline ends. This CDR3 spans 14 amino acids. The CDR3: CASGISGSTGELFF. CDR3 DNA: TGTGCCAGCGGCATTAGCGGCTCCACCGGGGAGCTGTTTTTT.

The chain carries TRBV5-1 and TRBJ2-7; D not resolved. The V gene lost 1 base and the J gene lost 0 bases, with 8 bases spanning the gap. The CDR3 sequence is 14 residues long. Germline V lookup: CDR1 SGHRS, CDR2 YFSETQ. The CDR3 reads CASSLMPSSYEQYF. The CDR3, as DNA: TGCGCCAGCAGCTTGATGCCTAGCTCCTACGAGCAGTACTTC.

V gene TRBV6-1 combines with J gene TRBJ1-1; the D is unclear. The CDR3 runs 14 residues. Germline CDR1 reads MNHNS; CDR2 reads SASEGT. V lost 4 bases and J 3 bases, leaving 12 bases between the germline ends. In nucleotides, the CDR3 is TGTGCCAGCAGTGTGGATCAAGGAGACACTGAAGCTTTCTTT. Its translation: CASSVDQGDTEAFF.

The chain carries TRBV30 and TRBJ2-1; weak D call: TRBD2 (6 bases). Germline V gives CDR1 GTSNPN, CDR2 SVGIG (reference sequence). This CDR3 has 13 amino acids. The V end lost 3 bases, the J end lost 10 bases, and 16 bases lay between the germline ends. CDR3 residues: CAWSGGLRGEQFF. The CDR3 nucleotides are TGTGCCTGGAGCGGGGGACTCCGTGGGGAGCAGTTCTTC.

This chain uses TRBV27 with TRBJ1-2; 9 bases match TRBD1. V gave up 4 bases and J gave up 4 bases; unmatched junction bases: 4. Germline V gives CDR1 MNHEY, CDR2 SMNVEV (reference sequence). This CDR3 spans 14 amino acids. This CDR3 reads CASSYTGGFYGYTF. The CDR3 nucleotides are TGTGCCAGCAGTTATACAGGGGGCTTCTATGGCTACACCTTC.

This clone was seen only once. The rearrangement joins TRBV19 to TRBJ2-1, with 9 bases that match TRBD2. Trimming removed 4 bases from V and 2 bases from J; junction bases left unmatched: 3. The CDR3 is 15 amino acids. Germline V lookup: CDR1 LNHDA, CDR2 SQIVND (reference sequence). This CDR3 reads CASSKTSGAYNEQFF. For the CDR3, the DNA is TGTGCCAGTAGTAAGACTAGCGGAGCCTACAATGAGCAGTTCTTC.

The V call is TRBV30, the J call TRBJ1-6; no clear D. CDR1 and CDR2 from the germline V gene are GTSNPN and SVGIG (reference sequence). V lost 8 bases to trimming and J lost 3 bases, with 11 bases between them. The CDR3 length is 13 residues. The DNA for the CDR3 is TGTGCCGGTCAACAGTTCTATAATTCACCCCTCCACTTT. It is translated as CAGQQFYNSPLHF.

The CDR3 DNA reads as TGTGCCAGCAGCGAGTCGCGGGGAGGCACAGATACGCAGTATTTT. Protein: CASSESRGGTDTQYF. The V and J genes are TRBV25-1 and TRBJ2-3; TRBD2 might be the D (6 bases). From germline, CDR1 is MGHDK and CDR2 SYGVNS. The germline V and J ends were trimmed by 6 bases and 1 base, with 14 bases remaining between them. This CDR3 has 15 amino acids.

The chain links TRBV6-5 to TRBJ2-7; TRBD1 aligns across 8 bases. The junction had 8 bases not matched to a gene; V was cut back by 5 bases and J by 5 bases. In germline, CDR1 is MNHEY, CDR2 SVGAGI. This CDR3 region has 14 residues. The CDR3 DNA is TGTGCCAGCAGTCCACCGGACAGGGTCAACGAGCAGTACTTC. This translates into CASSPPDRVNEQYF.

This clone was seen at least ten times. The genes are TRBV28 and TRBJ2-1, with TRBD2 matching over 7 bases. The CDR3 runs 13 residues. Germline CDR1 is MDHEN and CDR2 is SYDVKM. V shed 6 bases, J shed 6 bases, and the junction held 5 bases outside the gene matches. The CDR3 nucleotides read TGTGCCAGCAGCCGTGGGGGGGTCAATGAGCAGTTCTTC. It encodes CASSRGGVNEQFF.

The V and J genes are TRBV27 and TRBJ1-6, with 7 nucleotides matching TRBD1. This CDR3 has 15 amino acids. The J segment lost 7 bases and the V segment lost 4 bases, leaving 7 bases of the junction unmatched. Germline V CDR1 and CDR2: MNHEY, SMNVEV (reference sequence). As DNA, the CDR3 is TGTGCCAGCAGTTCTCCCGGGACAGTAAATTCACCCCTCCACTTT. Translation gives CASSSPGTVNSPLHF.

The chain recombines TRBV5-1 with TRBJ2-2, with D possibly TRBD1 on 5 matching bases. Trimming removed 2 bases at V and 4 bases at J, with 24 bases between. The germline V gene has CDR1 SGHRS and CDR2 YFSETQ. The CDR3 contains 19 residues. This CDR3 is CASSLKPPTVEVITGELFF. CDR3 nucleotide sequence: TGCGCCAGCAGCTTAAAACCCCCGACAGTCGAGGTAATCACCGGGGAGCTGTTTTTT. The variable domain in full, with the rest retrieved from reference TRBV5-1 and TRBJ2-2, is KAGVTQTPRYLIKTRGQQVTLSCSPISGHRSVSWYQQTPGQGLQFLFEYFSETQRNKGNFPGRFSGRQFSNSRSEMNVSTLELGDSALYLCASSLKPPTVEVITGELFFGEGSRLTVL.

This clone appeared a single time. J is TRBJ2-7 and V is TRBV11-3; D perhaps matches TRBD2 (5 bases). Germline V gene data show CDR1 as SGHNT and CDR2 as YENEEA. V was pared by 1 base and J by 4 bases, with 17 bases between. The CDR3 loop spans 16 amino acids. The CDR3 protein is CASSLGEGITPYEQYF. DNA for the CDR3: TGTGCCAGCAGCTTAGGCGAGGGTATAACGCCATACGAGCAGTACTTC. Full variable domain (missing parts from reference TRBV11-3 and TRBJ2-7): EAGVVQSPRYKIIEKKQPVAFWCNPISGHNTLYWYLQNLGQGPELLIRYENEEAVDDSQLPKDRFSAERLKGVDSTLKIQPAELGDSAVYLCASSLGEGITPYEQYFGPGTRLTVT.

CDR3 bases: TGTGCCAGCAGTGAAGCCGGGGGGGGAGGCAGGGTGAACAATGAGCAGTTCTTC. This encodes CASSEAGGGGRVNNEQFF. The chain recombines TRBV6-1 with TRBJ2-1; TRBD2 aligns across 8 bases. The length of the CDR3 is 18 residues. Germline trimming cut 0 bases from V and 5 bases from J; bases unmatched to any gene: 12. Germline V gives CDR1 MNHNS, CDR2 SASEGT.

The CDR3 reads CASSKDSPGNEQYF. Here the CDR3 DNA reads TGTGCCAGCAGCAAGGACAGCCCGGGGAACGAGCAGTACTTC. The chain uses TRBV7-9 and TRBJ2-7; maybe TRBD1 (6 bases). Germline values: CDR1 SEHNR, CDR2 FQNEAQ (reference sequence). V was clipped by 5 bases and J by 5 bases, with 16 bases between them. This CDR3 contains 14 residues.

The chain joins TRBV5-4 to TRBJ2-7; D gene unclear. Germline V gene sequence: CDR1 SGHNT, CDR2 YYREEE (reference sequence). V dropped 0 bases and J dropped 7 bases, with 11 bases sitting between them. The CDR3 is 13 amino acids. The CDR3 here is CASSLGSGLEQYF. The CDR3 DNA reads TGTGCCAGCAGCTTGGGCTCAGGCCTAGAGCAGTACTTC.

The chain joins TRBV4-1 to TRBJ2-5; D remains unclear. Germline V CDR1 and CDR2: MGHRA, YSYEKL. Trimming stripped 2 bases from V and 5 bases from J, with 9 bases between. The CDR3 is 13 residues long. The CDR3, as DNA: TGCGCCAGCAGCCAATCCCCAGTGGAGACCCAGTACTTC. This sequence encodes CASSQSPVETQYF.

The chain is built from TRBV4-2 and TRBJ1-1; TRBD1 aligns across 8 bases. The CDR3 loop spans 14 amino acids. Losses at the gene ends were 4 bases for V and 7 bases for J; bases not matched to a gene: 8. Germline CDR1 is LGHNA and CDR2 is YNFKEQ. CDR3 nucleotides: TGTGCCAGCAGCCCTAAGACAGGGGAAGTTGAAGCTTTCTTT. This sequence encodes CASSPKTGEVEAFF.

This chain uses TRBV9 with TRBJ2-2; 10 nucleotides align to TRBD1. This CDR3 has 14 residues. From germline, CDR1 is SGDLS and CDR2 YYNGEE. The J segment lost 8 bases and the V segment lost 3 bases, leaving 4 bases of the junction unmatched. The CDR3: CASSGQGATGELFF. CDR3 nucleotides: TGTGCCAGCAGCGGACAGGGGGCGACGGGGGAGCTGTTTTTT.

This clone was counted once. This chain connects TRBV4-1 to TRBJ1-3, with D possibly being TRBD1 (5 bases). The germline CDR1 and CDR2 sequences are MGHRA and YSYEKL. The CDR3 spans 14 residues. Trimming stripped 4 bases from V and 2 bases from J, with 9 bases between. The CDR3 is CASSRWGAGNTIYF. CDR3 nucleotide sequence: TGCGCCAGCAGCCGGTGGGGGGCTGGAAACACCATATATTTT.

The V gene is TRBV6-1, the J gene TRBJ2-1; the D gene is possibly TRBD2 (6 bases). This CDR3 region has 15 residues. Between the trimmed V and J ends, which lost 5 bases and 4 bases, there was a span of 15 bases. The germline V gene has CDR1 MNHNS and CDR2 SASEGT. In nucleotides, the CDR3 is TGTGCCAGCAGTCAAGAGGGGCGGGAATACAATGAGCAGTTCTTC. This encodes CASSQEGREYNEQFF.

This CDR3 reads CASSPQGGTGPEAFF. The CDR3 coding sequence is TGTGCCAGCAGCCCCCAGGGGGGGACAGGGCCCGAAGCTTTCTTT. The chain employs TRBV7-3 and TRBJ1-1; TRBD1 agrees at 9 bases. V lost 5 bases and J lost 8; bases outside the gene matches: 12. CDR1 and CDR2 from the germline V gene are SGHTA and FQGTGA. There are 15 residues in the CDR3.

This clone was counted a few times. CDR3 region: CASRQGLGAFF. The CDR3 DNA reads as TGTGCCAGCAGACAGGGGCTTGGAGCTTTCTTT. V gene TRBV6-5 combines with J gene TRBJ1-1; 7 nucleotides match TRBD1. The CDR3 has 11 amino acids. The germline gives CDR1 MNHEY, CDR2 SVGAGI. V shed 6 bases and J 10 bases; nucleotides not matched to a gene: 5.

The chain uses TRBV10-3 and TRBJ2-1; 9 positions match TRBD2. Germline V gene data show CDR1 as ENHRY and CDR2 as SYGVKD. With 8 bases clipped from V and 7 bases from J, the junction kept 6 bases outside the gene matches. The CDR3 extends over 13 amino acids. The CDR3 DNA is TGTGCCATCCGTAGCGGGGGAGGGAATGAGCAGTTCTTC. Its protein product is CAIRSGGGNEQFF.

This chain uses TRBV19 with TRBJ2-2; unclear D gene. Germline V gene sequence: CDR1 LNHDA, CDR2 SQIVND (reference sequence). The V end lost 5 bases, the J end lost 1 base, and 8 bases lay between the germline ends. The CDR3 totals 14 residues. The CDR3, as DNA: TGTGCCAGTAGTTGGGCAGAGAACACCGGGGAGCTGTTTTTT. It codes for CASSWAENTGELFF.

This sequence joins TRBV28 and TRBJ2-6; 9 bases map to TRBD1. V lost 4 bases, J lost 4 bases, and 5 bases stayed unmatched. Germline V gives CDR1 MDHEN, CDR2 SYDVKM. This CDR3 region has 16 residues. The CDR3 reads CASSWWTGAGANVLTF. The CDR3 nucleotides are TGTGCCAGCAGTTGGTGGACAGGGGCCGGGGCCAACGTCCTGACTTTC.

The CDR3 reads CASSLVMEGTEAFF. The CDR3 region has the DNA TGTGCCAGCAGCTTAGTGATGGAGGGCACTGAAGCTTTCTTT. The genes are TRBV7-9 and TRBJ1-1; D not resolved. This CDR3 contains 14 residues. Trimming left V 1 base short and J 4 bases short, with 10 bases between. Germline CDR1 and CDR2: SEHNR and FQNEAQ (reference sequence).

The genes are TRBV10-2 and TRBJ2-3; 8 nucleotides align to TRBD1. Germline-derived CDR1 and CDR2 are WSHSY and SAAADI. The junction had 10 bases not matched to a gene; V was cut back by 4 bases and J by 1 base. The CDR3 sequence is 17 residues long. As DNA, the CDR3 is TGCGCCAGCAGTGGGCAGAAGGACAGGGTGGGCACAGATACGCAGTATTTT. Its translation is CASSGQKDRVGTDTQYF.